A single sample is the source of the 17 T cell receptor beta chains below, sequenced in a study of shared clonotypes between healthy human individuals (dated by TCRdb to the early 2020s). Library generation was performed with the immunoSEQ multiplex PCR assay. Here the immuneACCESS table is served through TCRdb, limited to in-frame sequences with V and J called. Missing clones are a known gap in these copies; in checked studies unresolved V genes cover under half, and the rest lacks a known reason. The sample includes approximately 2.5 million clones, with 93% observed a single time. About 0.34% of the sample is taken by the ten largest. Sequences were obtained from naive CD4+ T cells from PBMCs. The intended sense of this specimen's cell subset or site label: CD45RA+ positively selected. The receptors derive from a man younger than 30 in good health. Some clones in this sample may be carry-over from other donors' samples.

This clone was detected only once. The chain is built from TRBV19 and TRBJ1-5, with a tentative D call TRBD1 (5 bases). This CDR3 has 12 residues. Trimming shortened V by 7 bases and J by 7 bases, and 11 bases separated the two germline ends. In germline, CDR1 is LNHDA, CDR2 SQIVND (reference sequence). The CDR3: CASKRGGQPQHF. CDR3 bases: TGTGCCAGTAAAAGGGGAGGGCAGCCCCAGCATTTT.

The chain carries TRBV5-1 and TRBJ2-5; D is possibly TRBD1 (5 bases). The CDR3 totals 16 residues. V lost 0 bases and J lost 5, with 17 bases in between. Germline CDR1 reads SGHRS; CDR2 reads YFSETQ. The CDR3 here is CASSLGDLGVLETQYF. CDR3 nucleotide sequence: TGCGCCAGCAGCTTGGGAGATTTAGGGGTTCTGGAGACCCAGTACTTC.

The CDR3 reads CASTPGVEETQYF. The CDR3 DNA reads TGTGCCAGCACACCAGGGGTGGAGGAGACCCAGTACTTC. This chain joins TRBV2 and TRBJ2-5, with D possibly being TRBD1 (6 bases). The ends were cut back, 7 bases at V and 5 bases at J, with 14 bases in the middle. The germline gives CDR1 SNHLY, CDR2 FYNNEI. The CDR3 is made up of 13 amino acids.

The CDR3 DNA reads as TGTGCCAGTACCTCCAGGGGGCGAAGGACTGAAGCTTTCTTT. It translates to CASTSRGRRTEAFF. The genes are TRBV19 and TRBJ1-1; 8 bases agree with TRBD1. After removal of 7 bases from V and 5 bases from J, the junction contained 9 bases not matched to a gene. Germline V gene data show CDR1 as LNHDA and CDR2 as SQIVND (reference sequence). This CDR3 has 14 residues.

CDR3 loop: CASSQRTNTIYF. CDR3 in DNA: TGTGCCAGCAGCCAAAGGACGAACACCATATATTTT. The chain uses TRBV5-6 and TRBJ1-3, with D hard to call. The CDR3 length is 12 residues. Looked up from germline, CDR1 is SGHDT and CDR2 is YYEEEE. V was cut by 4 bases and J by 7 bases, with 9 bases left in between.

The J gene is TRBJ2-5, the V gene TRBV5-1; 7 bases align to TRBD2. CDR3 length equals 14 residues. The germline gives CDR1 SGHRS, CDR2 YFSETQ. The J segment lost 2 bases and the V segment lost 4 bases, leaving 5 bases of the junction unmatched. CDR3 sequence: CASSLSGIQETQYF. CDR3 nucleotides: TGCGCCAGCAGCCTAAGCGGGATTCAAGAGACCCAGTACTTC.

The chain recombines TRBV2 with TRBJ2-5, with D unclear. Germline CDR1 and CDR2: SNHLY and FYNNEI. The CDR3 is 10 amino acids. V was shortened by 8 bases and J by 7 bases, with 8 bases between the two germline ends. CDR3 loop: CASLLGTQYF. The CDR3 coding sequence is TGTGCCAGCCTCTTGGGGACCCAGTACTTC.

The chain couples TRBV4-3 to TRBJ2-7; TRBD1 matches at 7 bases. The CDR3 runs 15 residues. Germline CDR1 reads LGHNA; CDR2 reads YSLEER. V shed 5 bases and J 3 bases; nucleotides not matched to a gene: 10. CDR3 in DNA: TGCGCCAGCAGCTCACGAGGGGGCAGCTTCTACGAGCAGTACTTC. Encoded protein: CASSSRGGSFYEQYF.

The chain combines TRBV28 with TRBJ1-3; no clear D gene. The CDR3 covers 14 residues. Trimming left V 2 bases short and J 4 bases short, with 9 bases between. The germline V gene encodes CDR1 MDHEN and CDR2 SYDVKM. The CDR3 DNA is TGTGCCAGCAGTTTACCCTACGTCGGAAACACCATATATTTT. Encoded protein: CASSLPYVGNTIYF.

This rearrangement joins TRBV7-3 to TRBJ2-1, with D possibly called TRBD1 or TRBD2 (5 bases each). The germline gives CDR1 SGHTA, CDR2 FQGTGA. Trimming left V 2 bases short and J 6 bases short, with 14 bases between. The CDR3 covers 15 residues. Here the CDR3 DNA reads TGTGCCAGCAGCTTACGGCCTAGCAGGGCCAATGAGCAGTTCTTC. It yields the protein CASSLRPSRANEQFF.

V gene TRBV7-2 combines with J gene TRBJ2-5, with D unresolved. V was trimmed by 5 bases and J by 9 bases, leaving 10 bases between them. The CDR3 runs to 11 residues. From germline, CDR1 is SGHTA and CDR2 FQGNSA. The CDR3 DNA sequence: TGTGCCAGCAGCCCGGACCGGGCCCAGTACTTC. It codes for CASSPDRAQYF.

V usage is TRBV18 and J usage is TRBJ2-5; tentative D call: TRBD2 (6 bases). The V and J ends lost 1 base and 2 bases respectively, with 11 bases between them. CDR3 length: 15 residues. Germline assignment: CDR1 KGHSH and CDR2 LQKENI. DNA for the CDR3: TGTGCCAGCTCACCACGGGGACTTTCACAAGAGACCCAGTACTTC. This codes for CASSPRGLSQETQYF.

J is TRBJ2-1 and V is TRBV7-9; 9 nucleotides match TRBD1. The CDR3 is 13 residues long. The germline V gene has CDR1 SEHNR and CDR2 FQNEAQ (reference sequence). J lost 9 bases, V lost 3 bases, and 3 bases had no gene match. Written as DNA, the CDR3 is TGTGCCAGCAGCTTGGGACAGGGCGGTGAGCAGTTCTTC. This gives the protein CASSLGQGGEQFF.

The gene calls are TRBV5-4 and TRBJ2-3, with D possibly being TRBD2 (6 bases). The V end was cut by 3 bases, the J end by 4 bases, with 12 bases between. The length of the CDR3 is 14 residues. In germline, CDR1 is SGHNT, CDR2 YYREEE (reference sequence). CDR3: CASSSDGGADTQYF. The CDR3 region has the DNA TGTGCCAGCAGCTCTGACGGGGGAGCAGATACGCAGTATTTT.

This chain links TRBV5-4 with TRBJ2-7; D is unresolved. V lost 4 bases, J lost 1 base, and 15 bases lay in between. CDR1 is SGHNT and CDR2 is YYREEE in the germline V gene (reference sequence). The CDR3 is 15 residues long. The CDR3 sequence: CASSKAKGNSYEQYF. CDR3 DNA sequence: TGTGCCAGCAGCAAAGCGAAAGGGAATTCCTACGAGCAGTACTTC.

This clone appeared once. J is TRBJ2-7 and V is TRBV28; 8 nucleotides agree with TRBD2. The length of the CDR3 is 17 residues. The germline V gene encodes CDR1 MDHEN and CDR2 SYDVKM. Trimming removed 7 bases from V and 2 bases from J; junction bases left unmatched: 16. CDR3 nucleotides: TGTGCCAGCACCCCCCCGGGGGGGAGGGCCAAGGCCTACGAGCAGTACTTC. Protein product: CASTPPGGRAKAYEQYF.

The rearrangement links TRBV5-6 to TRBJ1-1, with 7 bases fitting TRBD1. This CDR3 has 14 amino acids. Germline CDR1 SGHDT, CDR2 YYEEEE. The V gene end was trimmed by 3 bases and the J gene end by 2 bases; junction bases not matched to a gene: 4. This CDR3 reads CASSSDRYNTEAFF. CDR3 sequence (DNA): TGTGCCAGCAGCTCGGACAGGTACAACACTGAAGCTTTCTTT.